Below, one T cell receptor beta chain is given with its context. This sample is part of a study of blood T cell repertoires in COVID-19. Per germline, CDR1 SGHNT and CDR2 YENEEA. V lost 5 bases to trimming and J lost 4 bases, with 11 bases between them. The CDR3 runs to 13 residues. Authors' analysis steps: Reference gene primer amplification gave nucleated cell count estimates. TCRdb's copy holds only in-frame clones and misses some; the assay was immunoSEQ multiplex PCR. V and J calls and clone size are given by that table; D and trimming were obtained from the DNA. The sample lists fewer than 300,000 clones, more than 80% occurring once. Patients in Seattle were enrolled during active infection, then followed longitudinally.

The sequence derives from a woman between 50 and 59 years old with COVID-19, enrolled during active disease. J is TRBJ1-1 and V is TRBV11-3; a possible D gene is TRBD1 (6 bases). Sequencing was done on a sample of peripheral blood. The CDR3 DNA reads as TGTGCCAGCAGCCGGGCAGGGGTCACTGAAGCTTTCTTT. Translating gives CASSRAGVTEAFF.